This TCR beta chain was documented in a study of blood T cell repertoires in COVID-19. Clones were sequenced by immunoSEQ multiplex PCR, and TCRdb holds only the in-frame ones, with some missing. The sample has 110,000 to 150,000 clones; more than 75% are singletons. CDR1 SGHRS and CDR2 YFSETQ come from the germline V gene. V was clipped by 3 bases and J by 7 bases; unmatched bases: 8. This CDR3 spans 16 amino acids. The clonotype was recovered from a human donor in a cohort sampled during active COVID-19. Sequenced sample: peripheral blood. This chain links TRBV5-1 with TRBJ1-6, with 9 positions matching TRBD1. The CDR3 nucleotides read TGCGCCAGCAGCTCCCGGGCCGGGACAGGGAATTCACCCCTCCACTTT. Translating gives CASSSRAGTGNSPLHF.